Below, 27 T cell receptor beta chains from the same sample are listed, as sequenced in a study of T-cell reconstitution after alpha-beta-depleted transplantation in children. Unique molecular identifiers were incorporated into the prepared TCRbeta library. TCRdb passed the PCR reads through MiXCR, listing each CDR3 protein once. The repertoire holds hundreds of thousands of distinct CDR3 sequences, with 10% to 15% as singletons. The specimen comprised PBMCs, mostly from graft donor cells, sampled 360 days after TCRalphabeta/CD19-depleted stem cell transplant. These receptors were collected from a male patient aged 5 to 17 who had a stem cell transplant for acute myeloid leukemia, so the T cells may come from the graft donor.

The rearrangement uses TRBV20-1 and TRBJ2-7; D is tentatively TRBD1 or TRBD2 (5 bases each). The V gene's germline CDR1 is DFQATT and CDR2 SNEGSKA (reference sequence). The CDR3 is 14 amino acids. Trimming removed 0 bases at V and 6 bases at J, with 15 bases between. The DNA for the CDR3 is TGCAGTGCTAGAGATTGGGGGATAGGAGGCGAGCAGTACTTC. Protein sequence: CSARDWGIGGEQYF.

The rearrangement links TRBV12-3 or TRBV12-4 to TRBJ2-3, with 8 nucleotides matching TRBD1. The CDR3 consists of 15 residues. Unmatched junction bases numbered 8, after V lost 7 bases and J lost 2 bases. This CDR3 is CASTMRTGPTDTQYF. Here the CDR3 DNA reads TGTGCCAGCACTATGAGGACAGGGCCCACAGATACGCAGTATTTT.

The table lists this clonotype with a count of one. The CDR3 is CASIPSWGLPSNEQFF. CDR3 coding DNA: TGTGCCAGCATCCCAAGTTGGGGACTACCATCGAATGAGCAGTTCTTC. The chain joins TRBV6-2 or TRBV6-3 to TRBJ2-1; 7 bases agree with TRBD2. CDR3 length: 16 amino acids. Trimming at V came to 7 bases and at J to 7 bases, leaving 16 bases not matched to a gene. CDR1 is MNHEY and CDR2 is SVGEGT in the germline V gene.

This clonotype was counted many times. The V and J genes are TRBV27 and TRBJ2-1; 11 nucleotides align to TRBD2. The CDR3 length is 17 residues. V dropped 5 bases and J dropped 6; count of bases not matched to a gene: 12. Germline V CDR1 and CDR2: MNHEY, SMNVEV (reference sequence). The CDR3 DNA reads as TGTGCCAGCAGTCCCTCCCTACTAGCGGGGGTCGTCAATGAGCAGTTCTTC. This sequence encodes CASSPSLLAGVVNEQFF.

V and J are TRBV29-1 and TRBJ2-3, with 9 positions matching TRBD1. The CDR3 has 13 residues. With V trimmed by 6 bases and J by 4 bases, 5 bases remained unmatched. CDR1 and CDR2 from the germline V gene are SQVTM and ANQGSEA. CDR3 protein: CSVTGGAADTQYF. The DNA for the CDR3 is TGCAGCGTCACAGGGGGCGCGGCAGATACGCAGTATTTT.

The V call is TRBV28, the J call TRBJ2-3; D is unresolved. This CDR3 comprises 13 residues. V shed 1 base and J shed 4 bases, with 6 bases lying between them. Germline V gene data show CDR1 as MDHEN and CDR2 as SYDVKM. The CDR3 coding sequence is TGTGCCAGCAGTTTATCGGCTTCAGATACGCAGTATTTT. Residues: CASSLSASDTQYF.

This clonotype was picked up many times. The chain combines TRBV28 with TRBJ2-1; a weak D match, TRBD2 (6 bases). This CDR3 has 14 residues. The germline V gene encodes CDR1 MDHEN and CDR2 SYDVKM. V lost 5 bases and J lost 2, with 10 bases in between. CDR3 coding DNA: TGTGCCAGCAGTCGGGACTGGGCCTACAATGAGCAGTTCTTC. This translates into CASSRDWAYNEQFF.

The chain links TRBV2 to TRBJ2-1, with D possibly being TRBD2 (5 bases). There are 16 residues in the CDR3. The germline V gene encodes CDR1 SNHLY and CDR2 FYNNEI. V lost 8 bases, J lost 6 bases, and 23 bases lay in between. The CDR3: CASRRETGKIGNEQFF. The CDR3, as DNA: TGTGCCAGCCGACGGGAAACCGGGAAGATAGGCAATGAGCAGTTCTTC.

The chain links TRBV10-3 to TRBJ2-1, with 10 bases aligning to TRBD1. The junction had 3 bases not matched to a gene; V was cut back by 6 bases and J by 4 bases. Germline V gene lookup returns CDR1 ENHRY and CDR2 SYGVKD. The CDR3 totals 14 residues. CDR3 sequence (DNA): TGTGCCATCAGCGGACAGGGGGGTTACAATGAGCAGTTCTTC. Amino acid sequence: CAISGQGGYNEQFF.

This clonotype was seen repeatedly, ten times or more. The chain couples TRBV12-3 or TRBV12-4 to TRBJ2-3; TRBD2 agrees at 8 bases. With 5 bases clipped from V and 3 bases from J, the junction kept 7 bases outside the gene matches. The CDR3 sequence is 15 residues long. The CDR3 DNA follows: TGTGCCAGCAGTCTTGGGACTAGTAGAACAGATACGCAGTATTTT. Translating gives CASSLGTSRTDTQYF.

This clonotype was observed many times. J is TRBJ2-4 and V is TRBV29-1, with 8 bases matching TRBD1. J gave up 8 bases and V 1 base, and 7 bases lay outside the gene matches. The germline CDR1 and CDR2 sequences are SQVTM and ANQGSEA. This CDR3 has 14 amino acids. The CDR3 region is CSVEGTGNADIQYF. CDR3 DNA sequence: TGCAGCGTTGAAGGGACAGGGAATGCGGACATTCAGTACTTC.

The table lists this clonotype with a few counts. The J gene is TRBJ2-7, the V gene TRBV18; 10 bases line up with TRBD2. From germline, CDR1 is KGHSH and CDR2 LQKENI. Trimming took 6 bases from V and 3 from J; bases not matched to a gene: 2. The CDR3 runs 13 residues. The CDR3 spells CASSTSGNYEQYF. In DNA form, the CDR3 reads TGTGCCAGCTCCACTAGCGGGAACTACGAGCAGTACTTC.

This clonotype was counted at least ten times. The chain joins TRBV7-9 to TRBJ2-1; D unresolved. CDR3 length: 15 amino acids. CDR1 and CDR2 from the germline V gene are SEHNR and FQNEAQ (reference sequence). V lost 5 bases, J lost 0 bases, and 11 bases lay in between. CDR3 region: CASSPSLSSYNEQFF. CDR3 DNA: TGTGCCAGCAGCCCGTCGCTTAGCTCCTACAATGAGCAGTTCTTC.

This clonotype was recorded at least ten times. This chain connects TRBV27 to TRBJ2-2; TRBD2 matches at 12 bases. The CDR3 totals 18 residues. Germline lookup yields CDR1 MNHEY and CDR2 SMNVEV (reference sequence). V trimming: 1 base; J trimming: 4 bases; junction bases outside the gene matches: 7. CDR3 nucleotides: TGTGCCAGCAGTTTATGGCGCCTAGCGGGAGGGGCCACCGGGGAGCTGTTTTTT. Amino acid sequence: CASSLWRLAGGATGELFF.

The gene calls are TRBV14 and TRBJ2-7; no definite D call. Germline V gene data show CDR1 as SGHDN and CDR2 as FVKESK. V was shortened by 3 bases and J by 0 bases, with 18 bases between the two germline ends. The CDR3 runs 17 residues. The CDR3 region is CASSQDSTLRSSYEQYF. In nucleotides, the CDR3 is TGTGCCAGCAGCCAGGATTCCACATTACGGAGCTCCTACGAGCAGTACTTC. Based on the CDR3 plus reference TRBV14 and TRBJ2-7, the full variable domain is EAGVTQFPSHSVIEKGQTVTLRCDPISGHDNLYWYRRVMGKEIKFLLHFVKESKQDESGMPNNRFLAERTGGTYSTLKVQPAELEDSGVYFCASSQDSTLRSSYEQYFGPGTRLTVT.

This chain links TRBV7-2 with TRBJ2-5; D gene ambiguous. The CDR3 is 16 residues long. CDR1 and CDR2 (germline): SGHTA, FQGNSA. The V end was cut by 0 bases, the J end by 5 bases, with 16 bases between. Written as DNA, the CDR3 is TGTGCCAGCAGCTTAGCGCTGGGCGTAGCACGGGAGACCCAGTACTTC. It specifies CASSLALGVARETQYF.

This clonotype was observed a handful of times. The chain carries TRBV6-2 or TRBV6-3 and TRBJ2-1; 7 bases align to TRBD2. J lost 2 bases, V lost 6 bases, and 10 bases had no gene match. Per germline, CDR1 MNHEY and CDR2 SVGEGT. This CDR3 is 16 amino acids long. In DNA, the CDR3 is TGTGCCAGCAGACCCCGGACTCTAGCGGCCTACAATGAGCAGTTCTTC. Translation gives CASRPRTLAAYNEQFF.

The chain has TRBV7-6 and TRBJ2-6; no clear D. The CDR3 has 15 residues. V was trimmed by 5 bases and J by 0 bases, leaving 8 bases between them. CDR1 is SGHVS, CDR2 FNYEAQ, per germline. In DNA, the CDR3 is TGTGCCAGCAGCCCCGTTTACTCTGGGGCCAACGTCCTGACTTTC. Protein: CASSPVYSGANVLTF. The full variable domain, its missing parts supplied by reference TRBV7-6 and TRBJ2-6, is GAGVSQSPRYKVTKRGQDVALRCDPISGHVSLYWYRQALGQGPEFLTYFNYEAQQDKSGLPNDRFSAERPEGSISTLTIQRTEQRDSAMYRCASSPVYSGANVLTFGAGSRLTVL.

The J gene is TRBJ2-3, the V gene TRBV13, with 8 bases that match TRBD2. There are 16 residues in the CDR3. V lost 4 bases, J lost 3 bases, and 9 bases stayed unmatched. Germline CDR1 PRHDT, CDR2 FYEKMQ (reference sequence). DNA of the CDR3: TGTGCCAGCAGCTCCACGTCTGAGCGGGAGACAGATACGCAGTATTTT. It translates to CASSSTSERETDTQYF.

The V and J genes are TRBV28 and TRBJ2-1, with TRBD2 matching over 11 bases. J was trimmed by 7 bases and V by 3 bases; bases with no gene match: 8. CDR1 and CDR2 (germline): MDHEN, SYDVKM. The CDR3 spans 16 residues. Here the CDR3 reads CASSFSGRARSNEQFF. In DNA form, the CDR3 reads TGTGCCAGCAGTTTTAGCGGGAGGGCCAGGTCAAATGAGCAGTTCTTC.

This clonotype has ten or more counts. The V call is TRBV28, the J call TRBJ2-7; D gene ambiguous. This CDR3 region has 14 residues. Germline V gene sequence: CDR1 MDHEN, CDR2 SYDVKM. V shed 2 bases and J shed 2 bases, with 10 bases lying between them. The CDR3 protein is CASSLIGSAYEQYF. The CDR3 nucleotides are TGTGCCAGCAGTTTAATTGGCAGCGCCTACGAGCAGTACTTC.

This clonotype was detected ten times or more. CDR3 residues: CASSYYPTSVNTGELFF. CDR3 bases: TGTGCCAGCAGTTACTACCCCACTAGCGTGAACACCGGGGAGCTGTTTTTT. The chain employs TRBV6-5 and TRBJ2-2, with TRBD2 matching 7 bases. Trimming took 1 base from V and 1 from J; bases not matched to a gene: 6. The germline CDR1 and CDR2 sequences are MNHEY and SVGAGI. CDR3 length: 17 amino acids.

The sample holds many counts of this clonotype. V gene TRBV20-1 combines with J gene TRBJ2-5, with unresolved D. Trimming left V 3 bases short and J 5 bases short, with 19 bases between. Germline V gene lookup returns CDR1 DFQATT and CDR2 SNEGSKA (reference sequence). This CDR3 has 15 amino acids. The CDR3 loop reads CSASFPVGFGETQYF. The DNA of the CDR3 is TGCAGTGCTAGTTTCCCAGTAGGGTTTGGGGAGACCCAGTACTTC.

This clonotype was detected a few times. The rearrangement links TRBV5-1 to TRBJ2-7; the match to TRBD2 covers 11 bases. The CDR3 spans 16 residues. Germline V gene sequence: CDR1 SGHRS, CDR2 YFSETQ. With V trimmed by 0 bases and J by 6 bases, 8 bases remained unmatched. Here the CDR3 reads CASSLVLAGGPSEQYF. In nucleotides, the CDR3 is TGCGCCAGCAGCTTGGTTCTAGCGGGAGGCCCCTCCGAGCAGTACTTC.

In this sample, this clonotype turned up a few times. V is TRBV3-1 and J is TRBJ2-2, with 12 bases matching TRBD2. Germline-derived CDR1 and CDR2 are LGHDT and YNNKEL (reference sequence). V lost 3 bases to trimming and J lost 4 bases; unmatched junction nucleotides: 18. CDR3 size: 21 residues. The CDR3 region has the DNA TGTGCCAGCAGCCAGAGATCACGGGGCGGACTAGCGGGATCGATCACCGGGGAGCTGTTTTTT. Protein: CASSQRSRGGLAGSITGELFF.

This clonotype was detected a few times. J is TRBJ2-7 and V is TRBV27, with D maybe TRBD1 (6 bases). Trimming took 0 bases from V and 5 from J, leaving 23 bases between them. CDR3 size: 18 residues. The germline CDR1 and CDR2 sequences are MNHEY and SMNVEV (reference sequence). The CDR3 DNA sequence: TGTGCCAGCAGTTTATCTGAGGCCGGGGACACCTTGGGGAACGAGCAGTACTTC. Protein sequence: CASSLSEAGDTLGNEQYF.

The CDR3 nucleotides read TGCAGTGCCCCGCGGGGCGTTTACGAGCAGTACTTC. This gives the protein CSAPRGVYEQYF. This chain connects TRBV20-1 to TRBJ2-7, with D possibly matching TRBD2 (6 bases). Germline CDR1 and CDR2: DFQATT and SNEGSKA (reference sequence). V was pared by 6 bases and J by 4 bases, with 13 bases between. The CDR3 is made up of 12 amino acids.